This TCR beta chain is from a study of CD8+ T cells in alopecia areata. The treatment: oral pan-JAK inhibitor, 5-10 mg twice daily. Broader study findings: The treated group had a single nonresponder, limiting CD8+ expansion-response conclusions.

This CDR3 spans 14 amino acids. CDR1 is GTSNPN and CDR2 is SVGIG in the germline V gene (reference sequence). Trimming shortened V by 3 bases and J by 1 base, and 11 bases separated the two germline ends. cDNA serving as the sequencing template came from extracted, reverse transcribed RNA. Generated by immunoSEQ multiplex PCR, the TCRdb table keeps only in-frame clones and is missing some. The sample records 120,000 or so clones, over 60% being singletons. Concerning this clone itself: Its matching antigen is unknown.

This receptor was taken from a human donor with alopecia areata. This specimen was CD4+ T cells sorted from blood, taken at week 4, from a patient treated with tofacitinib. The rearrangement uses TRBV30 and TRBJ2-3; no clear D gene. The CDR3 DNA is TGTGCCTGGAGCAGGATCGACCGCACAGATACGCAGTATTTT. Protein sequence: CAWSRIDRTDTQYF.